Presented here are 32 T cell receptor beta chains from one specimen sequenced in a study of blood T cells in healthy people across ages (dated by TCRdb to about 2015). Receptor amplification or capture employed 5' RACE. The sample was run on an Illumina HiSeq 2500. A second roughly 6 to 11 cycle PCR used a sample-barcoded 5' primer and a J-beta primer mix. TCRdb trimmed the raw reads at Q25, called clones with MiXCR and kept productive beta chains. Each entry merges the rows of one CDR3 protein and shows their most common DNA and genes. For this sample the table gives some 1.5 million distinct CDR3 sequences, of which roughly 28% were detected only once. The top ten clonotypes cover around 7.7% of the sample. Material: blood. The receptors derive from a woman between 25 and 40 years old in good health.

A few counts support this clonotype. The rearrangement links TRBV12-3 or TRBV12-4 to TRBJ1-5, with D possibly being TRBD1 (6 bases). CDR3 size: 16 residues. V was clipped by 4 bases and J by 3 bases, with 16 bases between them. In DNA form, the CDR3 reads TGTGCCAGCAGTTCCACAGCCAGGGGCGTCAATCAGCCCCAGCATTTT. This translates into CASSSTARGVNQPQHF.

The chain joins TRBV5-1 to TRBJ2-5, with D tentatively TRBD1 (8 bases). CDR3 length equals 16 residues. Germline CDR1 is SGHRS and CDR2 is YFSETQ. The V end was cut by 5 bases, the J end by 14 bases, with 31 bases between. CDR3 nucleotide sequence: TGCGCCAGCAGTTATCGGACAGGGAGGGCGTGGGTCGAGCACTACTTC. Translating gives CASSYRTGRAWVEHYF.

V gene TRBV7-2 combines with J gene TRBJ1-6; D call uncertain. CDR1 is SGHTA, CDR2 FQGNSA, per germline. This CDR3 region has 16 residues. Trimming removed 2 bases from V and 10 bases from J, with 18 bases in between. CDR3 amino acids: CASSLRSGFTQSPLHF. CDR3 bases: TGTGCCAGCAGCTTACGGTCGGGCTTTACCCAATCACCCCTCCACTTT.

Only a few counts were recorded for this clonotype. This rearrangement joins TRBV20-1 to TRBJ1-1, with D tentatively TRBD1 (5 bases). The CDR3 extends over 12 amino acids. The germline V gene has CDR1 DFQATT and CDR2 SNEGSKA (reference sequence). Trimming took off 0 bases at V and 11 bases at J, with 13 bases between the two ends. The CDR3 region has the DNA TGCAGTGCTAGAGACGCAGGGTATATGGCTTTCTTT. It encodes CSARDAGYMAFF.

The V gene is TRBV7-2, the J gene TRBJ2-1, with D tentatively TRBD2 (5 bases). Germline CDR1 is SGHTA and CDR2 is FQGNSA. This CDR3 is built from 18 residues. With 4 bases removed from V and 0 bases from J, the gap between germline ends came to 19 bases. The CDR3 loop reads CASSSATRTLSSYNEQFF. CDR3 nucleotides: TGTGCCAGCAGCTCGGCGACCAGGACTCTAAGCTCCTACAATGAGCAGTTCTTC.

This clonotype appeared once. The chain couples TRBV18 to TRBJ2-7, with unresolved D. The CDR3 is made up of 12 amino acids. The V and J ends lost 3 bases and 6 bases respectively, with 9 bases between them. Germline V CDR1 and CDR2: KGHSH, LQKENI. The CDR3 DNA reads TGTGCCAGCTCACCGGAACATGGCGAGCAGTACTTC. Translating gives CASSPEHGEQYF.

This clonotype was detected only a few times. The chain is built from TRBV29-1 and TRBJ2-3, with no clear D. The germline gives CDR1 SQVTM, CDR2 ANQGSEA. The CDR3 is 13 residues long. The germline V and J ends were trimmed by 6 bases and 2 bases, with 12 bases remaining between them. The CDR3 reads CSVQDASTDTQYF. The CDR3 coding sequence is TGCAGCGTGCAGGATGCATCCACAGATACGCAGTATTTT.

The chain has TRBV5-6 and TRBJ2-7, with 11 nucleotides matching TRBD1. This CDR3 comprises 15 residues. Trimming removed 4 bases from V and 5 bases from J; junction bases left unmatched: 8. CDR1 and CDR2 (germline): SGHDT, YYEEEE. The CDR3 DNA reads TGTGCCAGCAGCGGAGGACAGGGGGCGTTGAACGAGCAGTACTTC. The encoded protein is CASSGGQGALNEQYF.

This clonotype was picked up a small number of times. CDR3 sequence (DNA): TGCAGTGCTAGAGATATCCTAGCGGGAGTCGGGGTCGCTGACAATGAGCAGTTCTTC. This codes for CSARDILAGVGVADNEQFF. The chain combines TRBV20-1 with TRBJ2-1; 10 positions agree with TRBD2. Unmatched junction bases numbered 16, after V lost 0 bases and J lost 5 bases. This CDR3 is built from 19 residues. Germline V gene lookup returns CDR1 DFQATT and CDR2 SNEGSKA (reference sequence).

As concerns this clonotype: Given a much more abundant clone one base away, this may be a read error. This sequence joins TRBV6-6 and TRBJ2-7; possibly TRBD1 for D (6 bases). This CDR3 is built from 13 residues. Between the trimmed V and J ends, which lost 6 bases and 7 bases, there was a span of 16 bases. Germline-derived CDR1 and CDR2 are MNHNY and SVGAGI (reference sequence). For the CDR3, the DNA is TGTGCCAGCAGGGACAGATCCTACAATGAGCAGTACTTC. Translation: CASRDRSYNEQYF.

This clonotype was detected many times. The chain couples TRBV7-6 to TRBJ2-1; D is tentatively TRBD1 or TRBD2 (5 bases each). Trimming took 2 bases from V and 4 from J, leaving 18 bases between them. CDR1 and CDR2 from the germline V gene are SGHVS and FNYEAQ. This CDR3 contains 17 residues. This CDR3 reads CASSLFGGGAIYNEQFF. DNA of the CDR3: TGTGCCAGCAGCTTATTTGGGGGTGGGGCTATATACAATGAGCAGTTCTTC.

This rearrangement joins TRBV5-1 to TRBJ2-1; D call uncertain. The J call could be wrong; TRBJ2-7 is a better fit for the DNA end. The CDR3 is made up of 14 amino acids. The V gene's germline CDR1 is SGHRS and CDR2 YFSETQ. In DNA form, the CDR3 reads TGCGCCAGCAGCTTGGACAGTGGGAACGATGAGCAGTACTTC. This gives the protein CASSLDSGNDEQYF.

The gene calls are TRBV18 and TRBJ2-2; TRBD1 is a possible D gene (5 bases). Germline V gene sequence: CDR1 KGHSH, CDR2 LQKENI. The CDR3 is 15 residues long. Deletions cut 2 bases from V and 0 bases from J, with 7 bases between. CDR3 sequence reads: CASSPGASNTGELFF. The CDR3 bases are TGTGCCAGCTCACCAGGGGCATCGAACACCGGGGAGCTGTTTTTT.

This chain links TRBV6-6 with TRBJ1-2; D unclear. The CDR3 runs to 13 residues. The germline V gene encodes CDR1 MNHNY and CDR2 SVGAGI (reference sequence). Between the trimmed V and J ends, which lost 8 bases and 0 bases, there was a span of 10 bases. The chain's CDR3 is CASLDSPNYGYTF. In nucleotides, the CDR3 is TGTGCCAGCCTAGATTCACCTAACTATGGCTACACCTTC.

At least ten counts were recorded for this clonotype. The chain has TRBV6-5 and TRBJ2-6; D perhaps matches TRBD1 (5 bases). CDR3 length: 17 amino acids. Germline assignment: CDR1 MNHEY and CDR2 SVGAGI. The ends were cut back, 0 bases at V and 2 bases at J, with 11 bases in the middle. CDR3 amino acids: CASSYSGPGAGANVLTF. Here the CDR3 DNA reads TGTGCCAGCAGTTACTCGGGGCCGGGCGCTGGGGCCAACGTCCTGACTTTC.

This clonotype has only a few counts. The chain recombines TRBV2 with TRBJ1-2, with TRBD1 as a possible D gene (6 bases). This CDR3 has 14 residues. V was trimmed by 6 bases and J by 3 bases, leaving 14 bases between them. CDR1 and CDR2 from the germline V gene are SNHLY and FYNNEI. The CDR3 DNA reads TGTGCCAGCAGGCCCAGGGGATTCGACTATGGCTACACCTTC. This translates into CASRPRGFDYGYTF. Using reference TRBV2 and TRBJ1-2 for the parts outside the CDR3, the full variable domain is EPEVTQTPSHQVTQMGQEVILRCVPISNHLYFYWYRQILGQKVEFLVSFYNNEISEKSEIFDDQFSVERPDGSNFTLKIRSTKLEDSAMYFCASRPRGFDYGYTFGSGTRLTVV.

This rearrangement joins TRBV5-1 to TRBJ2-5; 11 positions match TRBD1. The DNA end is a closer match to TRBJ2-7, so the J assignment may be wrong. The germline V gene has CDR1 SGHRS and CDR2 YFSETQ. The CDR3 is 13 residues long. The CDR3 coding sequence is TGCGCCAGTAAGGGACAGGGGGTTTACGAGCAGTACTTC. It yields the protein CASKGQGVYEQYF.

This chain uses TRBV6-6 with TRBJ2-3, with D perhaps TRBD1 (6 bases). The CDR3 covers 14 residues. Trimming took 5 bases from V and 5 from J, leaving 14 bases between them. From germline, CDR1 is MNHNY and CDR2 SVGAGI (reference sequence). The CDR3 DNA reads TGTGCCAGCAGTACTCGAACAGGGATAGATACGCAGTATTTT. Amino acids: CASSTRTGIDTQYF.

DNA of the CDR3: TGTGCCAGCAGCTTAAGGGCTAGCGGGTATGGGGGAGATACGCAGTATTTT. Translating it yields CASSLRASGYGGDTQYF. The chain links TRBV7-2 to TRBJ2-3; 8 nucleotides line up with TRBD2. Germline V gives CDR1 SGHTA, CDR2 FQGNSA. The V and J ends lost 2 bases and 5 bases, in that order; junction bases with no gene match: 12. The CDR3 has 17 amino acids.

This clonotype was seen just once. This clone may be a read error of a much larger clone one base away. The chain combines TRBV18 with TRBJ2-4; 7 positions agree with TRBD1. This CDR3 contains 14 residues. Germline CDR1 and CDR2: KGHSH and LQKENI. CDR3 protein: CANSLNRGVNIQYF. The CDR3 nucleotides read TGTGCCAACTCACTGAACAGGGGAGTAAACATTCAGTACTTC.

The chain links TRBV6-2 or TRBV6-3 to TRBJ1-2; D remains unclear. Germline values: CDR1 MNHEY, CDR2 SVGEGT. V lost 5 bases and J lost 6, with 16 bases in between. This CDR3 comprises 14 residues. The CDR3 here is CASSASRGIDGYTF. In nucleotides, the CDR3 is TGTGCCAGCAGTGCCAGTAGAGGCATCGATGGCTACACCTTC.

The CDR3 reads CASSSGLHPFF. The CDR3 DNA follows: TGTGCCAGCAGTTCCGGCCTCCACCCGTTCTTC. The chain couples TRBV6-2 or TRBV6-3 to TRBJ2-1; D gene ambiguous. CDR3 length equals 11 residues. Germline V gene sequence: CDR1 MNHEY, CDR2 SVGEGT. Trimming cost V 4 bases and J 15 bases, with 13 bases left between them.

This clonotype was detected many times. The chain is built from TRBV28 and TRBJ2-5, with TRBD2 as a possible D gene (5 bases). The germline V and J ends were trimmed by 3 bases and 7 bases, with 21 bases remaining between them. The germline CDR1 and CDR2 sequences are MDHEN and SYDVKM. The CDR3 is 16 amino acids. As DNA, the CDR3 is TGTGCCAGCAGTTTCCCCATCGGCGTCGGGGTAGGGACCCAGTACTTC. Its protein is CASSFPIGVGVGTQYF.

This clonotype was counted at least ten times. The rearrangement links TRBV3-1 to TRBJ2-5; unclear D gene. From germline, CDR1 is LGHDT and CDR2 YNNKEL (reference sequence). The V end lost 4 bases, the J end lost 5 bases, and 8 bases lay between the germline ends. The CDR3 runs to 12 residues. CDR3 residues: CASSRVDETQYF. The CDR3 DNA follows: TGTGCCAGCAGCCGAGTAGATGAGACCCAGTACTTC.

This clonotype was seen ten or more times. The chain combines TRBV12-3 or TRBV12-4 with TRBJ2-1; 7 nucleotides align to TRBD1. V gave up 5 bases and J gave up 9 bases; unmatched junction bases: 4. CDR3 length equals 12 residues. The CDR3 DNA reads TGTGCCAGCAGTCCGACAGGGCCTGAGCAGTTCTTC. Its protein is CASSPTGPEQFF.

This clonotype was seen repeatedly, ten times or more. The V gene is TRBV7-9, the J gene TRBJ2-1; no firm D call. The CDR3 spans 12 residues. Trimming removed 2 bases from V and 6 bases from J, with 5 bases in between. In germline, CDR1 is SEHNR, CDR2 FQNEAQ (reference sequence). The CDR3 loop reads CASSLRTNEQFF. The DNA for the CDR3 is TGTGCCAGCAGCTTACGGACCAATGAGCAGTTCTTC.

The chain joins TRBV30 to TRBJ2-5; 11 bases match TRBD2. V shed 5 bases and J 4 bases; nucleotides not matched to a gene: 9. Germline loops: CDR1 GTSNPN, CDR2 SVGIG (reference sequence). This CDR3 comprises 15 residues. In DNA form, the CDR3 reads TGTGCCTGGGGTGAACTAGCGGGAGTAGGAGAGACCCAGTACTTC. Translation: CAWGELAGVGETQYF.

This clonotype has more than one count but fewer than ten. The chain links TRBV20-1 to TRBJ2-3; the match to TRBD2 covers 12 bases. The CDR3 spans 18 residues. The V gene's germline CDR1 is DFQATT and CDR2 SNEGSKA (reference sequence). The trim removed 6 bases at V and 0 bases at J, leaving 13 bases unmatched. CDR3 DNA: TGCAGTGCCCAGAGTGGGCTAGCGGGAGGGGTTAGCACAGATACGCAGTATTTT. It translates to CSAQSGLAGGVSTDTQYF.

V gene TRBV5-1 combines with J gene TRBJ2-1; D remains unclear. Germline V lookup: CDR1 SGHRS, CDR2 YFSETQ. Trimming stripped 0 bases from V and 9 bases from J, with 7 bases between. The CDR3 contains 12 residues. CDR3 bases: TGCGCCAGCAGCTTGGTGGATGTTGAGCAGTTCTTC. Translated, it gives CASSLVDVEQFF.

The chain employs TRBV5-1 and TRBJ1-1; D not certain. The CDR3 extends over 14 amino acids. Trimming cost V 3 bases and J 1 base, with 10 bases left between them. Looked up from germline, CDR1 is SGHRS and CDR2 is YFSETQ. The CDR3 bases are TGCGCCAGCAGCTATAACGGAAAGAACACTGAAGCTTTCTTT. Encoded protein: CASSYNGKNTEAFF.

This clonotype has just a few counts. A much larger clone lies one base from this, so it may be a read error. This rearrangement joins TRBV29-1 to TRBJ2-5; D possibly corresponds to TRBD2 (5 bases). CDR3 length: 14 amino acids. Germline CDR1 reads SQVTM; CDR2 reads ANQGSEA. The CDR3 coding sequence is TGCAGCCTTCGGTCCGGAGGTGTCCGAGAGGCCCAGTACTTC. Protein sequence: CSLRSGGVREAQYF.

This chain uses TRBV12-3 or TRBV12-4 with TRBJ2-2, with 7 nucleotides matching TRBD2. CDR3 length: 15 residues. Trimming removed 1 base from V and 7 bases from J; junction bases left unmatched: 6. The CDR3 here is CASSLGRTGGGELFF. CDR3 in DNA: TGTGCCAGCAGTTTAGGCCGGACGGGGGGCGGGGAGCTGTTTTTT.